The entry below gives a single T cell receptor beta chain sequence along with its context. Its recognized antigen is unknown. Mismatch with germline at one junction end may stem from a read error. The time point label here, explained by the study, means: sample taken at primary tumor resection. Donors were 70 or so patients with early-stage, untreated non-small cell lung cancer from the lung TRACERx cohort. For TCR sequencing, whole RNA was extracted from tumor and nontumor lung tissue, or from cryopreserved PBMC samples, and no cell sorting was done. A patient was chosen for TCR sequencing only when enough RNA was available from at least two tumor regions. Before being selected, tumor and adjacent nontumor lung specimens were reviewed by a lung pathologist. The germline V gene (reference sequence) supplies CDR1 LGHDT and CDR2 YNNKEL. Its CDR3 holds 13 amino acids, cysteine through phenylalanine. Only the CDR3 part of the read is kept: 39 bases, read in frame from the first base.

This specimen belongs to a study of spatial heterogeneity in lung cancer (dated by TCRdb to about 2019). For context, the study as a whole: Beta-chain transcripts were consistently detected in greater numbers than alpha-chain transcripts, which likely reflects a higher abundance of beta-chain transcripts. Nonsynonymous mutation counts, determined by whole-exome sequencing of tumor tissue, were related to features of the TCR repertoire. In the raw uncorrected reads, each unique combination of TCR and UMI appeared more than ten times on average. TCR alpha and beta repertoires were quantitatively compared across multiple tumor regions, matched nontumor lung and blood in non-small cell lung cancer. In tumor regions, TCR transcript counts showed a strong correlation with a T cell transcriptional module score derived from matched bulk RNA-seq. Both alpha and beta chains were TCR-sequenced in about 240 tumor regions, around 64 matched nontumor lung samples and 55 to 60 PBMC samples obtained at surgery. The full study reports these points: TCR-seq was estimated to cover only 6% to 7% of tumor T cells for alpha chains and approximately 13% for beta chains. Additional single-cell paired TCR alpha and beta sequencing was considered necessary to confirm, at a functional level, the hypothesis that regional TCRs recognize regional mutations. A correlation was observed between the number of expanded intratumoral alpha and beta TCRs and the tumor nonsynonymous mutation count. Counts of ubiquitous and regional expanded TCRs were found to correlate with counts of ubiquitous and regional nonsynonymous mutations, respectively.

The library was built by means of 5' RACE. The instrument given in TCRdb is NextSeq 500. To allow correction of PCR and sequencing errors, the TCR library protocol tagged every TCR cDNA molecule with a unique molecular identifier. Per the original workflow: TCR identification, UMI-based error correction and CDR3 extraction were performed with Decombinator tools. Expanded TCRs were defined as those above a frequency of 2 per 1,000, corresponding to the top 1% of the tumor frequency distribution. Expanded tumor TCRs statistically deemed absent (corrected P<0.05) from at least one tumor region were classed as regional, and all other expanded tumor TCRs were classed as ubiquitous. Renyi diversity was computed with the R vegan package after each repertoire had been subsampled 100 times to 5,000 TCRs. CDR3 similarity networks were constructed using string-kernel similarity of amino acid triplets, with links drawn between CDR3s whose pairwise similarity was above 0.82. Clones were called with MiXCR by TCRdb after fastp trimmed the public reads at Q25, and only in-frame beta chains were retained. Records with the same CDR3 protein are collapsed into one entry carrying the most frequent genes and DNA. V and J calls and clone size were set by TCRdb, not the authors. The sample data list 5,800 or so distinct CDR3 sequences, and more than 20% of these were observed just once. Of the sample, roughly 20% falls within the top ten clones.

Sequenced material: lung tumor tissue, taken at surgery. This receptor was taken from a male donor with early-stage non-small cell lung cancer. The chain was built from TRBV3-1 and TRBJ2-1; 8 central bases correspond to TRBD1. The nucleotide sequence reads TGTGCCAGCAGCCAAGCTGGCGACAGGGGAATGCTCTTC. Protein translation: CASSQAGDRGMLF.